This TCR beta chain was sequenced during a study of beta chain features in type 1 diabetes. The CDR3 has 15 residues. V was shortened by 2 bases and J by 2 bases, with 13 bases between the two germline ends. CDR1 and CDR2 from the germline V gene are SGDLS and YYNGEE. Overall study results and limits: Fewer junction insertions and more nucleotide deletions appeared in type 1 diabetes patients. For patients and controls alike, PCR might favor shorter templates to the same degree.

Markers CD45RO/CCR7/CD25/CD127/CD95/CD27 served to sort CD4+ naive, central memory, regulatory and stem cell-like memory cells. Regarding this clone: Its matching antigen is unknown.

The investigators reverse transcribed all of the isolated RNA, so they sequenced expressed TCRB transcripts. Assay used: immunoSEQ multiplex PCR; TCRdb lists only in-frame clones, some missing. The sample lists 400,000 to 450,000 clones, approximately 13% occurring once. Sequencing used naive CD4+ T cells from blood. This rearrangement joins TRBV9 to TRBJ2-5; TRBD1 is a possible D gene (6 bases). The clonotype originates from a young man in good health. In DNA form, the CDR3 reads TGTGCCAGCAGCGTGATCGGGACACTTCAAGAGACCCAGTACTTC. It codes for CASSVIGTLQETQYF.